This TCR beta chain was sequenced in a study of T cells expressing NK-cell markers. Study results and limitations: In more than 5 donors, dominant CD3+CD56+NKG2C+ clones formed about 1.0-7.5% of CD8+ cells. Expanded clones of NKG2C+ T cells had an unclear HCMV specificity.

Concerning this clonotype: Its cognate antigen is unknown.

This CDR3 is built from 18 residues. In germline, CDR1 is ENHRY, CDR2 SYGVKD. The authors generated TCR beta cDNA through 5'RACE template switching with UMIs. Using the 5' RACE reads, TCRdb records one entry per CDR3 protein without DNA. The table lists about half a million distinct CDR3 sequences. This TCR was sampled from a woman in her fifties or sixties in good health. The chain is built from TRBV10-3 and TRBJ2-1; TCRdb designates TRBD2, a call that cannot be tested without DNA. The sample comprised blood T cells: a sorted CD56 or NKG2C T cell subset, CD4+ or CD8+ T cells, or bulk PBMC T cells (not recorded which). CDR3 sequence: CAISEPGLAGGPYNEQFF.